The next 11 T cell receptor beta chains were all read from a single sample in a study of graft-versus-host responses after intestinal transplantation. The data were produced by immunoSEQ multiplex PCR, yet TCRdb's version contains in-frame clones alone and is incomplete. The sample has about 120,000 clones; 85% to 95% are singletons. These receptors' targets are unknown. The sequencing here drew on unstimulated CD4+ T cells sorted from spleen or lymph node cells, taken before intestinal transplant. The source is a human donor who received an intestinal transplant.

This rearrangement joins TRBV4-2 to TRBJ1-2; the D is unclear. Trimming took off 3 bases at V and 4 bases at J, with 9 bases between the two ends. The CDR3 length is 13 residues. Looked up from germline, CDR1 is LGHNA and CDR2 is YNFKEQ. CDR3 bases: TGTGCCAGCAGCCAGACACAGACCTATGGCTACACCTTC. This encodes CASSQTQTYGYTF.

The chain joins TRBV19 to TRBJ2-3; D possibly matches TRBD1 or TRBD2 (6 bases each). This CDR3 region has 14 residues. Germline CDR1 reads LNHDA; CDR2 reads SQIVND (reference sequence). V was trimmed by 8 bases and J by 4 bases, leaving 16 bases between them. Here the CDR3 DNA reads TGTGCCAGTCGACGTAAGGGGGGACCAGATACGCAGTATTTT. Protein sequence: CASRRKGGPDTQYF.

V usage is TRBV11-3 and J usage is TRBJ2-1; 9 nucleotides align to TRBD1. V dropped 4 bases and J dropped 4; count of bases not matched to a gene: 5. The CDR3 is 15 residues long. The V gene's germline CDR1 is SGHNT and CDR2 YENEEA. CDR3 loop: CASSSQGASYNEQFF. DNA for the CDR3: TGTGCCAGCAGCTCACAGGGGGCATCATACAATGAGCAGTTCTTC.

The chain combines TRBV15 with TRBJ2-2, with 7 bases that match TRBD2. The CDR3 loop spans 17 amino acids. Trimming took 0 bases from V and 5 from J; bases not matched to a gene: 9. Germline-derived CDR1 and CDR2 are LNHNV and YYDKDF (reference sequence). The DNA of the CDR3 is TGTGCCACCAGCAGAGATGTGGGAGGGCCGCCTACCGGGGAGCTGTTTTTT. Translation gives CATSRDVGGPPTGELFF.

V is TRBV7-3 and J is TRBJ2-1; the D is unclear. The V end lost 2 bases, the J end lost 5 bases, and 10 bases lay between the germline ends. Germline V CDR1 and CDR2: SGHTA, FQGTGA. CDR3 length: 14 amino acids. The CDR3 DNA reads as TGTGCCAGCAGCTTATCCCGGAGAGACAATGAGCAGTTCTTC. This codes for CASSLSRRDNEQFF. Combining the CDR3 with reference TRBV7-3 and TRBJ2-1 gives the whole variable domain GAGVSQTPSNKVTEKGKYVELRCDPISGHTALYWYRQSLGQGPEFLIYFQGTGAADDSGLPNDRFFAVRPEGSVSTLKIQRTERGDSAVYLCASSLSRRDNEQFFGPGTRLTVL.

The chain uses TRBV7-9 and TRBJ2-5; TRBD1 might be the D (5 bases). Trimming took off 0 bases at V and 3 bases at J, with 11 bases between the two ends. Germline CDR1 and CDR2: SEHNR and FQNEAQ (reference sequence). The CDR3 is made up of 15 amino acids. CDR3 region: CASSLASTAKETQYF. CDR3 DNA: TGTGCCAGCAGCTTAGCTTCGACAGCGAAAGAGACCCAGTACTTC.

The chain links TRBV6-5 to TRBJ2-1; D tentatively reads TRBD1 or TRBD2 (5 bases each). Germline-derived CDR1 and CDR2 are MNHEY and SVGAGI. The CDR3 contains 14 residues. V was trimmed by 8 bases and J by 11 bases, leaving 22 bases between them. This CDR3 reads CASLGAPSYSKQFF. DNA for the CDR3: TGTGCCAGCCTCGGGGCCCCGTCTTACTCTAAGCAGTTCTTC.

The chain combines TRBV18 with TRBJ2-5; 11 bases line up with TRBD1. The CDR3 has 16 residues. Losses at the gene ends were 3 bases for V and 2 bases for J; bases not matched to a gene: 5. Germline CDR1 and CDR2: KGHSH and LQKENI. CDR3 sequence reads: CASSPLDRGRQETQYF. The CDR3 bases are TGTGCCAGCTCACCCCTGGACAGGGGGCGGCAAGAGACCCAGTACTTC.

This chain uses TRBV5-1 with TRBJ1-4, with D unclear. V was clipped by 4 bases and J by 6 bases, with 10 bases between them. The CDR3 contains 13 residues. Germline V gene sequence: CDR1 SGHRS, CDR2 YFSETQ. CDR3 sequence (DNA): TGCGCCAGCAGCCAAGGGATCCATGAAAAACTGTTTTTT. It encodes CASSQGIHEKLFF.

This clone was recorded only once. The chain joins TRBV9 to TRBJ2-7; TRBD1 matches at 10 bases. The ends lost 4 bases at V and 5 bases at J; junction bases unmatched: 6. The CDR3 spans 14 residues. Germline lookup yields CDR1 SGDLS and CDR2 YYNGEE. CDR3 coding DNA: TGTGCCAGCAGCTCCCGGGACAGGGGCAACGAGCAGTACTTC. Amino acid sequence: CASSSRDRGNEQYF. Full variable domain (outside the CDR3, taken from reference TRBV9 and TRBJ2-7): DSGVTQTPKHLITATGQRVTLRCSPRSGDLSVYWYQQSLDQGLQFLIQYYNGEERAKGNILERFSAQQFPDLHSELNLSSLELGDSALYFCASSSRDRGNEQYFGPGTRLTVT.

The chain recombines TRBV28 with TRBJ2-5, with D possibly called TRBD1 or TRBD2 (5 bases each). In germline, CDR1 is MDHEN, CDR2 SYDVKM. The V end lost 4 bases, the J end lost 4 bases, and 16 bases lay between the germline ends. This CDR3 contains 15 residues. The chain's CDR3 is CASSSVQARGETQYF. CDR3 sequence (DNA): TGTGCCAGCAGTTCCGTACAGGCTCGGGGAGAGACCCAGTACTTC. The full variable domain, in which reference TRBV28 and TRBJ2-5 provide the parts outside the CDR3, is DVKVTQSSRYLVKRTGEKVFLECVQDMDHENMFWYRQDPGLGLRLIYFSYDVKMKEKGDIPEGYSVSREKKERFSLILESASTNQTSMYLCASSSVQARGETQYFGPGTRLLVL.